This TCR beta chain was sequenced during a study of blood T cell repertoires in COVID-19. Study in general: Samples taken during acute and convalescent COVID-19 were collected in the United States, Italy and Spain. T cells, B-cell-depleted T cells, or PBMCs provided the cDNA or gDNA that served as material.

Germline V gene data show CDR1 as ENHRY and CDR2 as SYGVKD. The CDR3 is 16 residues long. Trimming shortened V by 8 bases and J by 6 bases, and 26 bases separated the two germline ends. Per the authors' pipeline: Estimated nucleated cell counts came from reference gene primer amplification. The table came from immunoSEQ multiplex PCR; TCRdb's copy has only in-frame clones and leaves some out. The V and J calls and the clone size are those of that table, but D and trimming were determined from the DNA. The profile shows under 150,000 clones, about 84% of them singletons. The origin of this receptor is a man between 60 and 70 years old with active or convalescent COVID-19. J is TRBJ2-7 and V is TRBV10-3, with a possible D match to TRBD2 (7 bases). The sequencing input was peripheral blood. Here the CDR3 DNA reads TGTGCCATCCAGTCCCTCGGCAGGTCGGGGGGCGGCGAGCAGTACTTC. As protein: CAIQSLGRSGGGEQYF.